These 21 T cell receptor beta chains originate from one sample sequenced in a study of blood T cell repertoires in COVID-19. Clones were sequenced by immunoSEQ multiplex PCR, and TCRdb holds only the in-frame ones, with some missing. The table shows more than 85,000 clones, with roughly 80% occurring only once. The sequencing input was peripheral blood. Receptor source: a man in his sixties with active or convalescent COVID-19.

The chain employs TRBV11-3 and TRBJ2-2, with a weak D call TRBD1 (6 bases). Germline CDR1 reads SGHNT; CDR2 reads YENEEA. The CDR3 extends over 13 amino acids. V lost 2 bases and J lost 6, with 7 bases in between. The CDR3 DNA reads TGTGCCAGCAGCTTACAGGGGCCCGGGGAGCTGTTTTTT. Residues: CASSLQGPGELFF.

The chain links TRBV11-2 to TRBJ2-3; 7 bases agree with TRBD2. The V segment lost 5 bases and the J segment 3 bases; nucleotides outside the gene matches: 14. The CDR3 is made up of 17 amino acids. Germline V lookup: CDR1 SGHAT, CDR2 FQNNGV. This CDR3 is CASSPAGRLAVTDTQYF. CDR3 in DNA: TGTGCCAGCAGCCCGGCCGGCCGGCTAGCGGTGACAGATACGCAGTATTTT.

The gene calls are TRBV4-2 and TRBJ2-1; the D is unclear. From germline, CDR1 is LGHNA and CDR2 YNFKEQ. The CDR3 runs 11 residues. V was trimmed by 4 bases and J by 5 bases, leaving 3 bases between them. For the CDR3, the DNA is TGTGCCAGCAGCCTAAACAATGAGCAGTTCTTC. Encoded protein: CASSLNNEQFF.

This clone was seen a single time. This rearrangement joins TRBV2 to TRBJ2-3; 9 nucleotides agree with TRBD2. CDR3 size: 14 residues. Unmatched junction bases numbered 4, after V lost 6 bases and J lost 3 bases. Germline CDR1 is SNHLY and CDR2 is FYNNEI. The DNA for the CDR3 is TGTGCCAGCAGAGATAGCGGGAGAACAGATACGCAGTATTTT. Protein product: CASRDSGRTDTQYF.

The chain carries TRBV6-4 and TRBJ2-1; 9 nucleotides match TRBD2. The CDR3 runs to 16 residues. Germline V lookup: CDR1 MRHNA, CDR2 SNTAGT. V lost 3 bases to trimming and J lost 4 bases; unmatched junction nucleotides: 7. The CDR3 here is CASSERGLAPYNEQFF. As DNA, the CDR3 is TGTGCCAGCAGTGAGCGGGGACTAGCCCCATACAATGAGCAGTTCTTC.

This rearrangement joins TRBV30 to TRBJ1-5, with 8 bases aligning to TRBD1. With V trimmed by 3 bases and J by 5 bases, 12 bases remained unmatched. CDR1 is GTSNPN and CDR2 is SVGIG in the germline V gene (reference sequence). The CDR3 length is 16 residues. The CDR3 DNA reads as TGTGCCTGGAGCCCACGGACAGGGAGAGGAGATCAGCCCCAGCATTTT. Protein: CAWSPRTGRGDQPQHF.

This chain connects TRBV5-1 to TRBJ2-1, with 9 bases lining up with TRBD2. The junction had 5 bases not matched to a gene; V was cut back by 0 bases and J by 7 bases. CDR3 size: 15 residues. Germline V gene sequence: CDR1 SGHRS, CDR2 YFSETQ. The CDR3, as DNA: TGCGCCAGCAGCTTGGTTGCGGGAGGGCAGAATGAGCAGTTCTTC. Amino acids: CASSLVAGGQNEQFF. Combining the CDR3 with reference TRBV5-1 and TRBJ2-1 gives the whole variable domain KAGVTQTPRYLIKTRGQQVTLSCSPISGHRSVSWYQQTPGQGLQFLFEYFSETQRNKGNFPGRFSGRQFSNSRSEMNVSTLELGDSALYLCASSLVAGGQNEQFFGPGTRLTVL.

V usage is TRBV24-1 and J usage is TRBJ1-1, with 7 bases matching TRBD1. This CDR3 region has 15 residues. V dropped 9 bases and J dropped 5; count of bases not matched to a gene: 14. Germline values: CDR1 KGHDR, CDR2 SFDVKD. CDR3 amino acids: CATARASGGKTEAFF. CDR3 DNA sequence: TGTGCCACCGCCAGGGCCTCAGGGGGAAAGACTGAAGCTTTCTTT.

The chain carries TRBV27 and TRBJ2-5; 9 bases are shared with TRBD2. This CDR3 region has 16 residues. Unmatched junction bases numbered 11, after V lost 5 bases and J lost 4 bases. From germline, CDR1 is MNHEY and CDR2 SMNVEV (reference sequence). CDR3 nucleotide sequence: TGTGCCAGCAGTGAGACGAGCGGGAGGAAGAGAGAGACCCAGTACTTC. Translation gives CASSETSGRKRETQYF.

The V gene is TRBV19, the J gene TRBJ2-5; maybe TRBD2 (6 bases). The V end was cut by 3 bases, the J end by 1 base, with 12 bases between. The CDR3 length is 15 residues. CDR1 LNHDA and CDR2 SQIVND come from the germline V gene (reference sequence). The CDR3 DNA sequence: TGTGCCAGTAGTATTGGGAGGACACTCCAAGAGACCCAGTACTTC. Encoded protein: CASSIGRTLQETQYF.

This sequence joins TRBV6-5 and TRBJ1-1; perhaps TRBD1 as D (5 bases). The CDR3 is 12 amino acids. Germline V gene sequence: CDR1 MNHEY, CDR2 SVGAGI. Deletions cut 6 bases from V and 4 bases from J, with 9 bases between. CDR3 amino acids: CASSRGGTEAFF. The CDR3 bases are TGTGCCAGCAGCCGCGGGGGCACTGAAGCTTTCTTT.

This clone was detected a few times. The chain combines TRBV7-2 with TRBJ2-5; 8 bases match TRBD1. CDR1 SGHTA and CDR2 FQGNSA come from the germline V gene. Trimming cost V 5 bases and J 2 bases; bases outside gene matches: 10. The CDR3 is 16 amino acids. The CDR3 loop reads CASSPATGEYQETQYF. Written as DNA, the CDR3 is TGTGCCAGCAGCCCGGCGACAGGGGAATATCAAGAGACCCAGTACTTC. The variable domain in full, completed from reference TRBV7-2 and TRBJ2-5, reads GAGVSQSPSNKVTEKGKDVELRCDPISGHTALYWYRQSLGQGLEFLIYFQGNSAPDKSGLPSDRFSAERTGGSVSTLTIQRTQQEDSAVYLCASSPATGEYQETQYFGPGTRLLVL.

This chain uses TRBV29-1 with TRBJ1-1, with a weak D call TRBD1 (5 bases). Trimming removed 7 bases at V and 0 bases at J, with 18 bases between. CDR3 length: 15 amino acids. The germline CDR1 and CDR2 sequences are SQVTM and ANQGSEA. The CDR3 DNA sequence: TGCAGCGGCACCGGGGCACGGGGGATGAACACTGAAGCTTTCTTT. It codes for CSGTGARGMNTEAFF.

In DNA, the CDR3 is TGTGCCAGCACCTTTGGGACTGTTAATGAGCAGTACGTC. Translated: CASTFGTVNEQYV. V and J are TRBV5-5 and TRBJ2-7; D is perhaps TRBD2 (6 bases). Germline values: CDR1 SGHKS, CDR2 YYEKEE (reference sequence). The CDR3 covers 13 residues. Trimming took 6 bases from V and 7 from J, leaving 17 bases between them.

The chain employs TRBV7-2 and TRBJ2-1; the D is unclear. This CDR3 contains 13 residues. Germline values: CDR1 SGHTA, CDR2 FQGNSA. Trimming removed 5 bases from V and 1 base from J, with 6 bases in between. Written as DNA, the CDR3 is TGTGCCAGCAGCCCCGGGTCCTACAATGAGCAGTTCTTC. Translating it yields CASSPGSYNEQFF.

This clone was detected many times. The rearrangement links TRBV11-1 to TRBJ2-2, with D tentatively TRBD1 (6 bases). This CDR3 has 15 amino acids. Germline CDR1 is SGHAT and CDR2 is FQDESV (reference sequence). V gave up 4 bases and J gave up 4 bases, with 13 bases separating them. The CDR3, as DNA: TGTGCCAGCAGCTCCGACAGGAAGCCCACCGGGGAGCTGTTTTTT. Its protein is CASSSDRKPTGELFF.

The CDR3 is CASSTLAGDSTGELFF. CDR3 sequence (DNA): TGTGCCAGCAGCACCCTAGCGGGAGATAGCACCGGGGAGCTGTTTTTT. The genes are TRBV9 and TRBJ2-2; 10 bases agree with TRBD2. This CDR3 is 16 amino acids long. The trim removed 4 bases at V and 4 bases at J, leaving 7 bases unmatched. Per germline, CDR1 SGDLS and CDR2 YYNGEE. Variable domain in full (rest from reference TRBV9 and TRBJ2-2): DSGVTQTPKHLITATGQRVTLRCSPRSGDLSVYWYQQSLDQGLQFLIQYYNGEERAKGNILERFSAQQFPDLHSELNLSSLELGDSALYFCASSTLAGDSTGELFFGEGSRLTVL.

The V gene is TRBV7-2, the J gene TRBJ1-1; D is uncertain. CDR1 and CDR2 from the germline V gene are SGHTA and FQGNSA. Trimming left V 1 base short and J 3 bases short, with 12 bases between. This CDR3 has 15 amino acids. The CDR3 DNA sequence: TGTGCCAGCAGCTTAGAGGTCTACGGGGACACTGAAGCTTTCTTT. Its protein product is CASSLEVYGDTEAFF.

The CDR3 sequence: CASSLGEACYV. As DNA, the CDR3 is TGTGCCAGCAGCTTAGGCGAGGCTTGTTACGTC. The genes are TRBV7-9 and TRBJ2-7; D gene uncertain. This CDR3 is built from 11 residues. V lost 1 base and J lost 13, with 11 bases in between. Germline V gene data show CDR1 as SEHNR and CDR2 as FQNEAQ (reference sequence).

The genes are TRBV18 and TRBJ1-5, with 7 bases fitting TRBD1. Germline V gene lookup returns CDR1 KGHSH and CDR2 LQKENI. The V segment lost 5 bases and the J segment 8 bases; nucleotides outside the gene matches: 6. The CDR3 consists of 13 residues. Here the CDR3 DNA reads TGTGCCAGCTCATTGACAGGGATAGAGCCCCAGCATTTT. It yields the protein CASSLTGIEPQHF.

The V call is TRBV10-1, the J call TRBJ2-3; 12 bases fit TRBD2. The CDR3 totals 15 residues. J lost 2 bases, V lost 4 bases, and 1 base had no gene match. The germline gives CDR1 WNHNN, CDR2 SYGVQD (reference sequence). CDR3 amino acids: CASSGLAGATDTQYF. The CDR3 DNA is TGCGCCAGCAGTGGACTAGCGGGAGCCACAGATACGCAGTATTTT.